This passage covers 32 T cell receptor beta chains from one sample sequenced in a study of T cell changes during pregnancy in multiple sclerosis. Sequencing used immunoSEQ multiplex PCR; TCRdb keeps in-frame clones, though not all of them. The table has about 100,000 clones, around 94% seen once. Here the sequenced sample was peripheral blood, taken in the first trimester of pregnancy. The receptors derive from a female donor with multiple sclerosis, enrolled in a pregnancy study.

Regarding this clone: The junction does not match germline at one end; this may be a read error. This chain uses TRBV19 with TRBJ2-3, with TRBD1 as a possible D gene (7 bases). The CDR3 length is 16 residues. Germline values: CDR1 LNHDA, CDR2 SQIVND (reference sequence). In DNA, the CDR3 is TGTGCCAGTAGTATAACGCACTACGGGACAGCTGGAGGAGGGCTATTT. This encodes CASSITHYGTAGGGLF. Full variable domain (remainder filled in from reference TRBV19 and TRBJ2-3): DGGITQSPKYLFRKEGQNVTLSCEQNLNHDAMYWYRQDPGQGLRLIYYSQIVNDFQKGDIAEGYSVSREKKESFPLTVTSAQKNPTAFYLCASSITHYGTAGGGLFGPGTRLTVL.

The rearrangement links TRBV21-1 to TRBJ1-4. TRBV21-1 is marked as a pseudogene. The CDR3 is 10 amino acids. CDR3 sequence reads: CASLDGGLFF. CDR3 coding DNA: TGTGCCAGCTTAGACGGGGGACTGTTTTTT.

The chain employs TRBV19 and TRBJ2-7; possibly TRBD2 for D (5 bases). The CDR3 is 14 amino acids. CDR1 is LNHDA, CDR2 SQIVND, per germline (reference sequence). V was clipped by 3 bases and J by 3 bases, with 12 bases between them. CDR3 DNA: TGTGCCAGTAGTATGGAGGCGGGTCACTACGAGCAGTACTTC. Its protein is CASSMEAGHYEQYF.

There are a few counts of this clone. V usage is TRBV4-2 and J usage is TRBJ1-1; 8 nucleotides agree with TRBD1. Trimming removed 4 bases from V and 8 bases from J; junction bases left unmatched: 6. The CDR3 sequence is 13 residues long. Per germline, CDR1 LGHNA and CDR2 YNFKEQ. CDR3 sequence: CASSRGQGREAFF. The DNA for the CDR3 is TGTGCCAGCAGCCGAGGACAGGGACGGGAAGCTTTCTTT.

V gene TRBV29-1 combines with J gene TRBJ2-7, with D tentatively TRBD2 (6 bases). V was clipped by 6 bases and J by 4 bases, with 13 bases between them. The length of the CDR3 is 12 residues. The germline V gene encodes CDR1 SQVTM and CDR2 ANQGSEA. CDR3 region: CSVREDSYEQYF. In DNA form, the CDR3 reads TGCAGCGTCAGGGAGGATTCTTACGAGCAGTACTTC.

This clone was seen only once. V usage is TRBV2 and J usage is TRBJ2-3, with 16 bases matching TRBD2. Germline V gene data show CDR1 as SNHLY and CDR2 as FYNNEI. The trim removed 6 bases at V and 3 bases at J, leaving 6 bases unmatched. The CDR3 is made up of 17 amino acids. The CDR3 sequence: CASRAGTSGRATDTQYF. The CDR3, as DNA: TGTGCCAGCAGAGCCGGGACTAGCGGGAGGGCGACAGATACGCAGTATTTT.

The table lists this clone with a count of one. The chain combines TRBV19 with TRBJ2-7, with 8 positions matching TRBD2. The ends lost 5 bases at V and 3 bases at J; junction bases unmatched: 6. Germline V gives CDR1 LNHDA, CDR2 SQIVND (reference sequence). The CDR3 consists of 14 residues. CDR3 in amino acids: CASSLVAGRYEQYF. For the CDR3, the DNA is TGTGCCAGTAGTCTCGTAGCGGGACGCTACGAGCAGTACTTC.

The chain is built from TRBV5-4 and TRBJ2-1, with TRBD2 identical over 13 bases. Trimming took 4 bases from V and 7 from J; bases not matched to a gene: 5. Germline values: CDR1 SGHNT, CDR2 YYREEE (reference sequence). The CDR3 spans 15 residues. The CDR3 region has the DNA TGTGCCAGCAGCCCCGGACTAGCGGGAGTAAATGAGCAGTTCTTC. Translated: CASSPGLAGVNEQFF.

This chain links TRBV7-9 with TRBJ1-1, with TRBD1 as a possible D gene (6 bases). The germline V gene has CDR1 SEHNR and CDR2 FQNEAQ (reference sequence). The CDR3 sequence is 13 residues long. Trimming stripped 6 bases from V and 1 base from J, with 9 bases between. The CDR3 region is CASRPQGNTEAFF. The CDR3 DNA follows: TGTGCCAGCAGGCCACAGGGGAACACTGAAGCTTTCTTT.

The chain uses TRBV15 and TRBJ2-1; TRBD2 is a possible D gene (6 bases). CDR1 and CDR2 from the germline V gene are LNHNV and YYDKDF (reference sequence). This CDR3 is built from 16 residues. V dropped 6 bases and J dropped 10 bases, with 25 bases sitting between them. In DNA, the CDR3 is TGTGCCACCAGAGGACCCCTCCGGGAGCCCCTGGAGGAGCAGTTCTTC. This translates into CATRGPLREPLEEQFF.

V gene TRBV11-2 combines with J gene TRBJ2-3; D unclear. This CDR3 contains 12 residues. V was cut by 5 bases and J by 3 bases, with 6 bases left in between. From germline, CDR1 is SGHAT and CDR2 FQNNGV. The CDR3, as DNA: TGTGCCAGCAGCCCTATGACAGATACGCAGTATTTT. It is translated as CASSPMTDTQYF.

This clone was detected a few times. This chain connects TRBV5-1 to TRBJ2-3, with TRBD2 matching 8 bases. V gave up 4 bases and J gave up 3 bases; unmatched junction bases: 16. The germline V gene has CDR1 SGHRS and CDR2 YFSETQ. CDR3 length: 18 amino acids. In DNA form, the CDR3 reads TGCGCCAGCAGCACGGGCCCCCGCGGGAGGATTAAGACAGATACGCAGTATTTT. It is translated as CASSTGPRGRIKTDTQYF.

Relative to its sample, this clone is medium-sized. The chain has TRBV9 and TRBJ2-7, with a weak D call TRBD1 (7 bases). Deletions cut 10 bases from V and 0 bases from J, with 17 bases between. CDR3 size: 14 residues. CDR1 is SGDLS, CDR2 YYNGEE, per germline. The chain's CDR3 is CALKGGGTSYEQYF. In DNA form, the CDR3 reads TGTGCCCTCAAAGGGGGCGGGACCTCCTACGAGCAGTACTTC.

The chain recombines TRBV4-1 with TRBJ1-1, with D possibly being TRBD1 (6 bases). The CDR3 length is 15 residues. The V end lost 6 bases, the J end lost 7 bases, and 21 bases lay between the germline ends. Germline V gene lookup returns CDR1 MGHRA and CDR2 YSYEKL. The CDR3 reads CASSRSSTGVIEAFF. The CDR3 region has the DNA TGCGCCAGCAGTAGGAGTTCGACAGGCGTTATTGAAGCTTTCTTT.

This clone was seen a handful of times. The gene calls are TRBV5-5 and TRBJ1-1; D possibly corresponds to TRBD1 (5 bases). Trimming removed 4 bases from V and 3 bases from J, with 16 bases in between. Per germline, CDR1 SGHKS and CDR2 YYEKEE (reference sequence). This CDR3 is built from 15 residues. Here the CDR3 reads CASSPNGRVHTEAFF. DNA for the CDR3: TGTGCCAGCAGCCCGAATGGCAGGGTGCACACTGAAGCTTTCTTT.

The chain employs TRBV13 and TRBJ2-3, with D unclear. Trimming cost V 0 bases and J 3 bases, with 10 bases left between them. This CDR3 contains 15 residues. Germline V gene sequence: CDR1 PRHDT, CDR2 FYEKMQ (reference sequence). The CDR3 spells CASSLGAGRTDTQYF. The CDR3 nucleotides are TGTGCCAGCAGCTTAGGGGCAGGAAGGACAGATACGCAGTATTTT.

The chain combines TRBV19 with TRBJ2-1; D perhaps matches TRBD2 (6 bases). The V gene's germline CDR1 is LNHDA and CDR2 SQIVND (reference sequence). This CDR3 region has 15 residues. Trimming left V 7 bases short and J 5 bases short, with 18 bases between. Here the CDR3 reads CASNFGLAPNNEQFF. CDR3 DNA: TGTGCCAGTAATTTCGGGCTAGCGCCAAACAATGAGCAGTTCTTC. The whole variable domain, remainder taken from reference TRBV19 and TRBJ2-1, is DGGITQSPKYLFRKEGQNVTLSCEQNLNHDAMYWYRQDPGQGLRLIYYSQIVNDFQKGDIAEGYSVSREKKESFPLTVTSAQKNPTAFYLCASNFGLAPNNEQFFGPGTRLTVL.

The table lists this clone with a count of one. The chain combines TRBV10-1 with TRBJ1-5; the D gene is possibly TRBD1 (5 bases). The CDR3 extends over 14 amino acids. CDR1 and CDR2 (germline): WNHNN, SYGVQD (reference sequence). Deletions cut 6 bases from V and 3 bases from J, with 12 bases between. This CDR3 reads CASSGGTLNQPQHF. The CDR3 DNA sequence: TGCGCCAGCAGCGGAGGGACCCTCAATCAGCCCCAGCATTTT.

The chain couples TRBV27 to TRBJ2-2; a weak D match, TRBD2 (6 bases). Germline V gene lookup returns CDR1 MNHEY and CDR2 SMNVEV (reference sequence). The CDR3 totals 14 residues. V lost 5 bases and J lost 4, with 11 bases in between. CDR3 protein: CASSRDLPTGELFF. CDR3 sequence (DNA): TGTGCCAGCAGTCGGGACTTACCCACCGGGGAGCTGTTTTTT.

In its sample, this clone was seen a few times. J is TRBJ2-7 and V is TRBV28; 9 bases align to TRBD2. Trimming at V came to 9 bases and at J to 5 bases, leaving 2 bases not matched to a gene. The germline V gene has CDR1 MDHEN and CDR2 SYDVKM. This CDR3 has 11 residues. CDR3 region: CASSGSHEQYF. The DNA of the CDR3 is TGTGCCAGTAGCGGGAGTCACGAGCAGTACTTC.

The chain has TRBV19 and TRBJ2-2; tentatively, D is TRBD1 (6 bases). The V end was cut by 1 base, the J end by 4 bases, with 13 bases between. Germline loops: CDR1 LNHDA, CDR2 SQIVND (reference sequence). This CDR3 has 16 residues. Here the CDR3 reads CASSIVGAGLTGELFF. The CDR3 DNA reads TGTGCCAGTAGTATAGTGGGGGCGGGCCTCACCGGGGAGCTGTTTTTT.

The CDR3 is CASSLGAGNEQYF. The CDR3 DNA is TGCGCCAGCAGCTTGGGAGCGGGGAACGAGCAGTACTTC. The V and J genes are TRBV5-1 and TRBJ2-7; 7 bases align to TRBD2. CDR1 is SGHRS and CDR2 is YFSETQ in the germline V gene. V shed 0 bases and J 5 bases; nucleotides not matched to a gene: 2. The CDR3 runs 13 residues.

The chain carries TRBV2 and TRBJ2-7; 11 bases fit TRBD1. V dropped 7 bases and J dropped 3; count of bases not matched to a gene: 5. The CDR3 runs to 14 residues. CDR1 SNHLY and CDR2 FYNNEI come from the germline V gene. CDR3: CASKPGTGGYEQYF. CDR3 DNA sequence: TGTGCCAGCAAACCCGGGACAGGGGGCTACGAGCAGTACTTC.

This clone was seen only a few times. The V and J genes are TRBV5-1 and TRBJ2-3; 7 bases fit TRBD2. This CDR3 region has 16 residues. The V gene end was trimmed by 0 bases and the J gene end by 1 base; junction bases not matched to a gene: 5. CDR1 SGHRS and CDR2 YFSETQ come from the germline V gene. DNA for the CDR3: TGCGCCAGCAGCTTGGGCCCTAGCGGAGGCACAGATACGCAGTATTTT. It is translated as CASSLGPSGGTDTQYF.

The V call is TRBV9, the J call TRBJ2-6; D gene ambiguous. Germline-derived CDR1 and CDR2 are SGDLS and YYNGEE. CDR3 length: 14 amino acids. Between the trimmed V and J ends, which lost 2 bases and 0 bases, there was a span of 3 bases. This chain's CDR3 is CASSVGSGANVLTF. The CDR3 DNA follows: TGTGCCAGCAGCGTCGGCTCTGGGGCCAACGTCCTGACTTTC.

This chain connects TRBV21-1 to TRBJ2-5; the table assigns TRBD1, which was not confirmed against the DNA. TRBV21-1 is classified as a pseudogene. This CDR3 region has 14 residues. The CDR3 is CASSKGRSQETQYF. Here the CDR3 DNA reads TGTGCCAGCAGCAAGGGGCGCAGCCAAGAGACCCAGTACTTC.

This clone has just a few counts. The V call is TRBV7-2, the J call TRBJ2-7; 8 bases fit TRBD2. Germline CDR1 SGHTA, CDR2 FQGNSA. After removal of 5 bases from V and 1 base from J, the junction contained 7 bases not matched to a gene. The CDR3 spans 15 residues. CDR3 sequence (DNA): TGTGCCAGCAGCCTGGTAGCGGGAAATTCCTACGAGCAGTACTTC. Its translation: CASSLVAGNSYEQYF.

The chain has TRBV6-1 and TRBJ2-1; weak D call: TRBD2 (6 bases). In germline, CDR1 is MNHNS, CDR2 SASEGT. This CDR3 has 14 amino acids. In nucleotides, the CDR3 is TGTGCAGTGGGACCGGGACTCTCCTACAATGAGCAGTTCTTC. Translation: CAVGPGLSYNEQFF.

The J gene is TRBJ2-2, the V gene TRBV2, with 9 bases lining up with TRBD1. Germline V lookup: CDR1 SNHLY, CDR2 FYNNEI. The V gene end was trimmed by 9 bases and the J gene end by 4 bases; junction bases not matched to a gene: 6. This CDR3 comprises 14 residues. CDR3 sequence (DNA): TGTGCCAGTGGCGGACAGGGGCCCACCGGGGAGCTGTTTTTT. It specifies CASGGQGPTGELFF. The complete variable domain, with remaining parts taken from reference TRBV2 and TRBJ2-2, reads EPEVTQTPSHQVTQMGQEVILRCVPISNHLYFYWYRQILGQKVEFLVSFYNNEISEKSEIFDDQFSVERPDGSNFTLKIRSTKLEDSAMYFCASGGQGPTGELFFGEGSRLTVL.

J is TRBJ1-3 and V is TRBV5-1, with TRBD1 matching 8 bases. V shed 7 bases, J shed 0 bases, and the junction held 6 bases outside the gene matches. In germline, CDR1 is SGHRS, CDR2 YFSETQ. The length of the CDR3 is 15 residues. The DNA of the CDR3 is TGCGCCAGCGCACGGGGACAGGTCTCTGGAAACACCATATATTTT. It translates to CASARGQVSGNTIYF.

The V gene is TRBV11-2, the J gene TRBJ2-5; no firm D call. This CDR3 comprises 12 residues. V lost 5 bases and J 2 bases, leaving 6 bases between the germline ends. Germline CDR1 is SGHAT and CDR2 is FQNNGV. CDR3 nucleotide sequence: TGTGCCAGCAGCAATGTACAAGAGACCCAGTACTTC. It specifies CASSNVQETQYF. Based on the CDR3 plus reference TRBV11-2 and TRBJ2-5, the full variable domain is EAGVAQSPRYKIIEKRQSVAFWCNPISGHATLYWYQQILGQGPKLLIQFQNNGVVDDSQLPKDRFSAERLKGVDSTLKIQPAKLEDSAVYLCASSNVQETQYFGPGTRLLVL.

The rearrangement uses TRBV5-5 and TRBJ2-7, with 8 bases identical to TRBD1. The CDR3 sequence is 13 residues long. Germline-derived CDR1 and CDR2 are SGHKS and YYEKEE (reference sequence). V was pared by 2 bases and J by 6 bases, with 4 bases of the junction left unmatched. The CDR3 protein is CASSFGQGIEQYF. For the CDR3, the DNA is TGTGCCAGCAGCTTTGGACAGGGAATCGAGCAGTACTTC.